A few counts support the clone carrying this T cell receptor beta chain. This CDR3 has 15 amino acids. The ends were cut back, 1 base at V and 7 bases at J, with 17 bases in the middle. Germline CDR1 reads SGHAT; CDR2 reads FQNNGV. This sample stems from a study of identical twins. TCRdb re-called the 5' RACE reads through MiXCR, storing one row per CDR3 protein. This table has some 270,000 distinct CDR3 sequences, around 8.3% appearing once. The same sample was also used in a study of yellow fever vaccine responses in identical twins.

Sequencing used CD8+ T cells sorted from blood. V gene TRBV11-2 combines with J gene TRBJ2-7, with D perhaps TRBD1 (7 bases). The TCR comes from a woman aged 18-30 years in good health. The CDR3 loop reads CASSLAAQGEEEQYF. CDR3 sequence (DNA): TGTGCCAGCAGCTTAGCGGCCCAGGGGGAGGAGGAGCAGTACTTC.